Following are 30 T cell receptor beta chains from one sample sequenced in a study of T cells after yellow fever vaccination (dated by TCRdb to between 2018 and 2020). The library was obtained by 5' RACE. Reads for this sample came from an Illumina HiSeq 2500. TCRdb reran the public reads through fastp at Q25 and MiXCR, keeping productive beta chains. Entries are consolidated by CDR3 protein sequence, retaining the most common genes and DNA. This sample is represented by some 80,000 distinct CDR3 sequences; roughly 13% of them were singletons. The ten largest account for around 24% of the sample. The label giving this sample's treatment or condition can be read as: live attenuated yellow fever vaccine strain. The sample here was CD8+ T cells not binding an NS4B(214-222) dextramer, sorted from PBMCs, taken 21 days after the first yellow fever vaccination. The meaning of the sample's cell subset or site label: NS4B epitope dextramer-negative CD8 T cells. The receptors stem from a man aged 18 to 29 who received the YFV17D yellow fever vaccine.

This clonotype occurred a few times. The V and J genes are TRBV29-1 and TRBJ1-2, with D unclear. The germline V gene has CDR1 SQVTM and CDR2 ANQGSEA. The CDR3 totals 11 residues. The chain's CDR3 is CRKEANYGYTF. As DNA, the CDR3 is TGCAGGAAGGAAGCTAACTATGGCTACACCTTC.

This chain links TRBV27 with TRBJ2-7; D remains unclear. Germline V gene data show CDR1 as MNHEY and CDR2 as SMNVEV (reference sequence). The CDR3 has 12 amino acids. The V end lost 5 bases, the J end lost 4 bases, and 9 bases lay between the germline ends. The CDR3 DNA reads TGTGCCAGCAGTGGTAGTCCGTACGAGCAGTACGTC. Protein sequence: CASSGSPYEQYV.

V gene TRBV21-1 combines with J gene TRBJ1-1. TRBV21-1 represents a pseudogene. CDR3 length equals 13 residues. CDR3 residues: CVSSPRQNTEAFF. The CDR3, as DNA: TGTGTCAGCAGCCCCAGGCAGAACACTGAAGCTTTCTTT.

This clonotype was seen more than once but under ten times. Written as DNA, the CDR3 is TGCAGTGCTAGAGATGGCAGCAGAATGACCCTCAATGAGCAGTTCTTC. It encodes CSARDGSRMTLNEQFF. The J gene is TRBJ2-1, the V gene TRBV20-1; D not certain. The CDR3 covers 16 residues. Germline V CDR1 and CDR2: DFQATT, SNEGSKA (reference sequence). Deletions cut 0 bases from V and 6 bases from J, with 18 bases between.

The chain links TRBV30 to TRBJ2-7, with 12 bases aligning to TRBD2. The V and J ends lost 5 bases and 2 bases, in that order; junction bases with no gene match: 1. Germline V gene sequence: CDR1 GTSNPN, CDR2 SVGIG (reference sequence). The CDR3 extends over 13 amino acids. The CDR3 loop reads CAWASGGAYEQYF. The CDR3 DNA sequence: TGTGCCTGGGCTAGCGGGGGGGCCTACGAGCAGTACTTC.

This clonotype has more than one count but fewer than ten. Compared with germline, one end of the junction differs, possibly owing to a read error. V gene TRBV4-3 combines with J gene TRBJ2-1, with a possible D match to TRBD2 (6 bases). Germline loops: CDR1 LGHNA, CDR2 YSLEER. The CDR3 loop spans 16 amino acids. CDR3 loop: CASRQDLPGAYNEQFF. CDR3 nucleotides: TGCGCCAGCAGACAAGATCTCCCGGGGGCCTACAATGAGCAGTTCTTC.

The gene calls are TRBV11-1 and TRBJ2-1, with 13 bases identical to TRBD2. CDR3 length: 20 amino acids. V was clipped by 5 bases and J by 0 bases; unmatched bases: 13. Germline V gives CDR1 SGHAT, CDR2 FQDESV (reference sequence). CDR3 residues: CASSSRLAGGRRGSYNEQFF. The CDR3 coding sequence is TGTGCCAGCAGCAGCAGACTAGCGGGGGGTCGCCGTGGCTCCTACAATGAGCAGTTCTTC.

This clonotype was counted between two and nine times. The chain uses TRBV4-1 and TRBJ1-1, with TRBD1 as a possible D gene (5 bases). The V and J ends lost 6 bases and 2 bases respectively, with 13 bases between them. Germline CDR1 reads MGHRA; CDR2 reads YSYEKL. The CDR3 has 14 amino acids. Here the CDR3 DNA reads TGCGCCAGCAGTGGGATTGGGGCTAACACTGAAGCTTTCTTT. It is translated as CASSGIGANTEAFF.

The table lists this clonotype with a few counts. The V and J genes are TRBV4-1 and TRBJ2-3; 8 nucleotides line up with TRBD1. Germline V gene lookup returns CDR1 MGHRA and CDR2 YSYEKL. The ends lost 5 bases at V and 1 base at J; junction bases unmatched: 5. The CDR3 runs to 15 residues. The DNA for the CDR3 is TGCGCCAGCAGCGTATTGACAGGGGGCACAGATACGCAGTATTTT. Amino acid sequence: CASSVLTGGTDTQYF.

V and J are TRBV7-2 and TRBJ1-2; D is unclear. CDR1 and CDR2 (germline): SGHTA, FQGNSA. V was shortened by 6 bases and J by 0 bases, with 17 bases between the two germline ends. The CDR3 is 16 amino acids. CDR3 sequence reads: CASRKRRGSSNYGYTF. CDR3 DNA sequence: TGTGCCAGCAGGAAAAGAAGAGGGAGTTCTAACTATGGCTACACCTTC.

This clonotype occurred a few times. The gene calls are TRBV2 and TRBJ2-7; perhaps TRBD1 as D (6 bases). Between the trimmed V and J ends, which lost 4 bases and 3 bases, there was a span of 7 bases. CDR1 is SNHLY and CDR2 is FYNNEI in the germline V gene. The CDR3 extends over 12 amino acids. This chain's CDR3 is CASSGTVYEQYV. The CDR3 coding sequence is TGTGCCAGCAGTGGGACAGTCTACGAGCAGTACGTC.

This clonotype has just a few counts. V gene TRBV27 combines with J gene TRBJ2-2, with D possibly being TRBD2 (5 bases). The V gene lost 0 bases and the J gene lost 6 bases, with 11 bases spanning the gap. In germline, CDR1 is MNHEY, CDR2 SMNVEV (reference sequence). The CDR3 contains 15 residues. This CDR3 reads CASSLSVASPGELFF. CDR3 sequence (DNA): TGTGCCAGCAGTTTATCGGTCGCTAGCCCCGGGGAGCTGTTTTTT.

In its sample, this clonotype was seen a few times. The chain joins TRBV30 to TRBJ2-5; D possibly corresponds to TRBD2 (6 bases). The V and J ends lost 5 bases and 5 bases respectively, with 15 bases between them. The CDR3 runs 13 residues. Germline lookup yields CDR1 GTSNPN and CDR2 SVGIG (reference sequence). The CDR3 sequence: CAWAGTRRETQYF. CDR3 DNA: TGTGCCTGGGCCGGGACTCGTCGGGAGACCCAGTACTTC. The variable domain in full, with the rest retrieved from reference TRBV30 and TRBJ2-5, is SQTIHQWPATLVQPVGSPLSLECTVEGTSNPNLYWYRQAAGRGLQLLFYSVGIGQISSEVPQNLSASRPQDRQFILSSKKLLLSDSGFYLCAWAGTRRETQYFGPGTRLLVL.

The chain carries TRBV12-3 or TRBV12-4 and TRBJ2-1; the match to TRBD1 covers 8 bases. The CDR3 sequence is 15 residues long. V shed 7 bases, J shed 4 bases, and the junction held 9 bases outside the gene matches. Here the CDR3 reads CASIAGTGTYNEQFF. The CDR3 DNA follows: TGTGCCAGCATAGCCGGGACAGGTACTTACAATGAGCAGTTCTTC.

This clonotype showed up many times. The chain is built from TRBV7-8 and TRBJ2-2; the D is unclear. Per germline, CDR1 SGHVS and CDR2 FQNEAQ. V was clipped by 5 bases and J by 0 bases, with 13 bases between them. This CDR3 comprises 16 residues. CDR3 loop: CASSESWVSNTGELFF. In nucleotides, the CDR3 is TGTGCCAGCAGCGAGTCTTGGGTCTCGAACACCGGGGAGCTGTTTTTT.

This clonotype was seen a few times. This rearrangement joins TRBV6-5 to TRBJ1-1; D unresolved. The CDR3 sequence is 11 residues long. Per germline, CDR1 MNHEY and CDR2 SVGAGI. Trimming removed 7 bases at V and 8 bases at J, with 11 bases between. CDR3 DNA sequence: TGTGCCAGCACCCTAGGGATGGAAGCTTTCTTT. Amino acids: CASTLGMEAFF.

This clonotype was found a few times. The genes are TRBV7-6 and TRBJ2-3; 8 nucleotides agree with TRBD2. With V trimmed by 1 base and J by 0 bases, 6 bases remained unmatched. The CDR3 extends over 17 amino acids. The germline V gene has CDR1 SGHVS and CDR2 FNYEAQ. Here the CDR3 DNA reads TGTGCCAGCAGCTTAGGAATAGCGGGGACTAGCACAGATACGCAGTATTTT. It translates to CASSLGIAGTSTDTQYF.

This clonotype has just a few counts. The chain is built from TRBV29-1 and TRBJ1-3; no clear D gene. CDR1 SQVTM and CDR2 ANQGSEA come from the germline V gene. V lost 4 bases and J 4 bases, leaving 14 bases between the germline ends. CDR3 length equals 14 residues. The DNA for the CDR3 is TGCAGCGTTGTAAAGGAGTCGGACGGAAACACCATATATTTT. It specifies CSVVKESDGNTIYF. The full variable domain, rest sourced from reference TRBV29-1 and TRBJ1-3, is SAVISQKPSRDICQRGTSLTIQCQVDSQVTMMFWYRQQPGQSLTLIATANQGSEATYESGFVIDKFPISRPNLTFSTLTVSNMSPEDSSIYLCSVVKESDGNTIYFGEGSWLTVV.

The chain carries TRBV29-1 and TRBJ2-2, with 9 bases that match TRBD1. Unmatched junction bases numbered 10, after V lost 2 bases and J lost 6 bases. This CDR3 comprises 16 residues. Germline V CDR1 and CDR2: SQVTM, ANQGSEA. For the CDR3, the DNA is TGCAGCGTTGAATCAAGGGGACAGGGATTACCCGGGGAGCTGTTTTTT. It is translated as CSVESRGQGLPGELFF.

This clonotype has only a few counts. The J gene is TRBJ2-1, the V gene TRBV11-1, with 8 bases aligning to TRBD1. In germline, CDR1 is SGHAT, CDR2 FQDESV (reference sequence). The CDR3 length is 13 residues. V was pared by 5 bases and J by 7 bases, with 4 bases of the junction left unmatched. The CDR3 nucleotides are TGTGCCAGCAGCGACGACAGGGGTAATGAGCAGTTCTTC. This sequence encodes CASSDDRGNEQFF.

This clonotype occurred a few times. The chain links TRBV5-1 to TRBJ2-1; 9 bases align to TRBD2. The V and J ends lost 0 bases and 8 bases, in that order; junction bases with no gene match: 6. This CDR3 contains 15 residues. CDR1 and CDR2 (germline): SGHRS, YFSETQ. Here the CDR3 DNA reads TGCGCCAGCAGCTTGGCGGGACTAGCAATCCATGAGCAGTTCTTC. Translated: CASSLAGLAIHEQFF.

This clonotype was recorded a few times. The gene calls are TRBV10-1 and TRBJ2-1, with TRBD2 identical over 7 bases. Germline CDR1 and CDR2: WNHNN and SYGVQD (reference sequence). The CDR3 has 18 residues. The V gene end was trimmed by 3 bases and the J gene end by 0 bases; junction bases not matched to a gene: 11. This chain's CDR3 is CASSDAGDRPGSYNEQFF. The CDR3 nucleotides read TGCGCCAGCAGTGATGCGGGGGACCGACCTGGCTCCTACAATGAGCAGTTCTTC.

This clonotype was detected only a few times. V usage is TRBV29-1 and J usage is TRBJ1-1, with D unresolved. CDR1 SQVTM and CDR2 ANQGSEA come from the germline V gene. The CDR3 is 12 amino acids. Between the trimmed V and J ends, which lost 3 bases and 10 bases, there was a span of 15 bases. DNA of the CDR3: TGCAGCGTTGACGTGGGTGGGATGTTAGCTTTCTTT. Its translation: CSVDVGGMLAFF.

This chain uses TRBV29-1 with TRBJ1-1; TRBD1 matches 7 bases. CDR1 and CDR2 (germline): SQVTM, ANQGSEA. CDR3 length: 15 amino acids. V gave up 6 bases and J gave up 6 bases; unmatched junction bases: 16. The CDR3 sequence is CSVGLASQGIPEAFF. In DNA form, the CDR3 reads TGCAGCGTGGGTTTGGCGTCACAGGGGATTCCTGAAGCTTTCTTT. The full variable domain, with the rest looked up from reference TRBV29-1 and TRBJ1-1, is SAVISQKPSRDICQRGTSLTIQCQVDSQVTMMFWYRQQPGQSLTLIATANQGSEATYESGFVIDKFPISRPNLTFSTLTVSNMSPEDSSIYLCSVGLASQGIPEAFFGQGTRLTVV.

The chain recombines TRBV11-3 with TRBJ2-5, with no clear D. The CDR3 has 14 residues. The germline CDR1 and CDR2 sequences are SGHNT and YENEEA. V dropped 5 bases and J dropped 0 bases, with 10 bases sitting between them. This chain's CDR3 is CASSPPMHQETQYF. The CDR3 DNA reads TGTGCCAGCAGCCCCCCCATGCACCAAGAGACCCAGTACTTC.

This clonotype has more than one count but fewer than ten. V and J are TRBV6-1 and TRBJ1-6; D not certain. Germline CDR1 and CDR2: MNHNS and SASEGT. The V end lost 6 bases, the J end lost 0 bases, and 9 bases lay between the germline ends. CDR3 length equals 15 residues. The CDR3 spells CASSHSSSYNSPLHF. In DNA, the CDR3 is TGTGCCAGCAGCCATTCCAGCTCCTATAATTCACCCCTCCACTTT.

The CDR3 here is CSAASLQDSYEQYV. The CDR3 DNA reads as TGCAGTGCTGCGTCCTTACAGGACAGCTACGAGCAGTACGTC. V usage is TRBV20-1 and J usage is TRBJ2-7, with D possibly TRBD1 on 6 matching bases. CDR3 length: 14 residues. Trimming removed 5 bases from V and 3 bases from J, with 17 bases in between. Per germline, CDR1 DFQATT and CDR2 SNEGSKA (reference sequence).

The chain's CDR3 is CASTKVLVGPNTGELFF. The DNA of the CDR3 is TGTGCCTCCACCAAAGTATTGGTCGGGCCAAACACCGGGGAGCTGTTTTTT. The gene calls are TRBV3-1 and TRBJ2-2, with D hard to call. Germline CDR1 LGHDT, CDR2 YNNKEL (reference sequence). This CDR3 is built from 17 residues. Trimming pared 11 bases from V and 2 bases from J, leaving 24 bases between.

This clonotype was detected a few times. This sequence joins TRBV6-1 and TRBJ2-5; 10 bases are a match to TRBD2. The CDR3 consists of 16 residues. From germline, CDR1 is MNHNS and CDR2 SASEGT. The junction had 10 bases not matched to a gene; V was cut back by 9 bases and J by 0 bases. In DNA, the CDR3 is TGTGCCAGTAAACTCCTAGCGGGGGACTACCAAGAGACCCAGTACTTC. This gives the protein CASKLLAGDYQETQYF.

The V and J genes are TRBV11-2 and TRBJ2-2; 13 nucleotides align to TRBD2. The germline CDR1 and CDR2 sequences are SGHAT and FQNNGV. The CDR3 consists of 18 residues. V trimming: 1 base; J trimming: 4 bases; junction bases outside the gene matches: 6. The DNA of the CDR3 is TGTGCCAGCAGCTTAGGGACTAGCGGGGGCCTGATCACCGGGGAGCTGTTTTTT. This sequence encodes CASSLGTSGGLITGELFF.